Below are 3 T cell receptor beta chains sequenced from a single sample in a study of beta chain features in type 1 diabetes. Study-wide results and caveats: Significant though moderate, a shortening of TCRB CDR3s appeared in all four CD4+ subsets of Type 1 diabetes patients.

The whole isolated RNA underwent reverse transcription, so sequencing captured expressed TCRB transcripts. This table comes from immunoSEQ multiplex PCR, and its TCRdb copy is limited to in-frame clones, with some not included. The sample lists about 270,000 clones; 14% were seen once. These receptors are not linked to any known antigen. The sequencing input was naive CD4+ T cells from blood. Receptors originate from a man in his thirties or forties with type 1 diabetes.

In this sample, this clone turned up a few times. The chain couples TRBV9 to TRBJ2-3; no firm D call. The CDR3 consists of 14 residues. V lost 0 bases and J 2 bases, leaving 7 bases between the germline ends. CDR1 and CDR2 from the germline V gene are SGDLS and YYNGEE. The CDR3 here is CASSVGEITDTQYF. In DNA, the CDR3 is TGTGCCAGCAGCGTAGGCGAGATCACAGATACGCAGTATTTT.

The chain uses TRBV7-2 and TRBJ2-1, with 7 bases that match TRBD2. The CDR3 has 12 residues. Germline lookup yields CDR1 SGHTA and CDR2 FQGNSA. Trimming took 2 bases from V and 15 from J; bases not matched to a gene: 7. DNA of the CDR3: TGTGCCAGCAGCTTACTCGGCAGCGGGGCGTTCTTC. Translation gives CASSLLGSGAFF.

This clone occurred a few times. This rearrangement joins TRBV27 to TRBJ2-1; 13 bases are shared with TRBD2. The CDR3 totals 16 residues. CDR1 and CDR2 (germline): MNHEY, SMNVEV (reference sequence). V shed 4 bases, J shed 5 bases, and the junction held 5 bases outside the gene matches. CDR3 protein: CASSSPGLAGHNEQFF. Here the CDR3 DNA reads TGTGCCAGCAGTTCTCCGGGACTAGCGGGGCACAATGAGCAGTTCTTC.